The 2 T cell receptor beta chains presented below share a single source sample, sequenced in a study of cytomegalovirus exposure and HLA in healthy donors. A multiplex PCR was run with 60 Vbeta primers and 13 Jbeta primers. Sequencing used immunoSEQ multiplex PCR; TCRdb keeps in-frame clones, though not all of them. The sample holds some 69,000 clones, under 80% seen once. Specimen: PBMCs. These TCRs come from a male donor in good health and CMV-seropositive.

CDR3 region: CASRGQGASYEQYF. The CDR3 DNA reads as TGTGCCAGCAGGGGACAGGGGGCCTCCTACGAGCAGTACTTC. The rearrangement uses TRBV2 and TRBJ2-7; TRBD1 agrees at 12 bases. The germline V gene encodes CDR1 SNHLY and CDR2 FYNNEI. V lost 6 bases to trimming and J lost 0 bases; unmatched junction nucleotides: 0. CDR3 length equals 14 residues.

V usage is TRBV19 and J usage is TRBJ2-7; D is uncertain. This CDR3 comprises 13 residues. The V gene's germline CDR1 is LNHDA and CDR2 SQIVND (reference sequence). With 1 base removed from V and 6 bases from J, the gap between germline ends came to 10 bases. DNA of the CDR3: TGTGCCAGTAGTATAGTCGCCGAGCTCGAGCAGTACTTC. Translation gives CASSIVAELEQYF.